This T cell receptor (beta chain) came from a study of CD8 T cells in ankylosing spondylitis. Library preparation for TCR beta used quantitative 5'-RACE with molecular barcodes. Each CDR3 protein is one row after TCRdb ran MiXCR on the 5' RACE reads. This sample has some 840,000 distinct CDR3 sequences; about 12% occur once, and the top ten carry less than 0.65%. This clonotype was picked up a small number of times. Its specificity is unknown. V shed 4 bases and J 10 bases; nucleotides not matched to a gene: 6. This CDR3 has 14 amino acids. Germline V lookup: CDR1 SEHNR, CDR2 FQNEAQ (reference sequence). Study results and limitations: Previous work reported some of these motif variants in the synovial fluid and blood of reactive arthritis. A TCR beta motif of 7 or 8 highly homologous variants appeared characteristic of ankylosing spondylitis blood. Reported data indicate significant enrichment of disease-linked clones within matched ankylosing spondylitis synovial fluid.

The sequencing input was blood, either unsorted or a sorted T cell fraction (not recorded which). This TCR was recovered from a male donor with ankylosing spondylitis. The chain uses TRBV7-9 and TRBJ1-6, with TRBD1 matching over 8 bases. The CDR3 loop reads CASSYGQGKSPLHF. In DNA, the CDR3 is TGTGCCAGCAGCTACGGACAGGGAAAGTCACCCCTCCACTTT.